This T cell receptor (beta chain) was recorded in a study of Graves' ophthalmopathy and Graves' hyperthyroidism. The authors diagnosed from clinical symptoms, serum thyroxine, TRAb, thyroid ultrasound and orbital computed tomography. A volume of over 9 ml of fresh peripheral blood supplied the PBMCs. Points on this clonotype: Its antigen remains unknown.

The ends lost 7 bases at V and 3 bases at J; junction bases unmatched: 7. The CDR3 is made up of 14 amino acids. Amplification of the TCR beta CDR3 regions used RNA transcripts (as template). HTBI primers primed a first-round RT-PCR, and a second-round multiplex PCR followed. TCRdb itself ran the multiplex PCR reads through MiXCR, one entry per CDR3 protein. The table shows under 800,000 distinct CDR3 sequences, with about 24% occurring only once. Whole-study findings and limits: The authors also found most expanded thyroid clonotypes above 0.001 frequency in blood.

The TCR originated in a woman under 30 with stable Graves' hyperthyroidism. Some clones in this sample may be carry-over from other donors' samples. The sample consisted of peripheral blood. V usage is TRBV12-3 or TRBV12-4 and J usage is TRBJ1-1; 8 bases map to TRBD1. The CDR3 nucleotides read TGTGCCAGCATCCGGACAGGGTCGGACACTGAAGCTTTCTTT. Its translation: CASIRTGSDTEAFF.